The 5 T cell receptor beta chains listed next were all sequenced from one sample in a study of cytomegalovirus exposure and HLA in healthy donors. PCR employed 60 Vbeta and 13 Jbeta primers. Sequencing used immunoSEQ multiplex PCR; TCRdb keeps in-frame clones, though not all of them. Among some 200,000 clones listed, 75% to 90% were seen once. The sequenced sample was PBMCs. The origin of the receptors is a woman younger than 35 in good health and CMV-seronegative.

The V and J genes are TRBV18 and TRBJ2-3; 11 bases are shared with TRBD2. The CDR3 loop spans 19 amino acids. The germline V gene has CDR1 KGHSH and CDR2 LQKENI. With V trimmed by 7 bases and J by 0 bases, 15 bases remained unmatched. CDR3 loop: CASYPGLADIPTSTDTQYF. CDR3 DNA sequence: TGTGCCAGCTACCCGGGACTAGCGGATATACCGACTAGCACAGATACGCAGTATTTT.

This chain links TRBV2 with TRBJ1-5, with D uncertain. There are 14 residues in the CDR3. Trimming removed 5 bases at V and 2 bases at J, with 10 bases between. Germline assignment: CDR1 SNHLY and CDR2 FYNNEI. The CDR3 protein is CASSRESGNQPQHF. The CDR3 region has the DNA TGTGCCAGCAGTCGAGAATCGGGCAATCAGCCCCAGCATTTT.

V gene TRBV7-8 combines with J gene TRBJ1-5; no clear D. This CDR3 has 13 residues. V shed 5 bases and J shed 6 bases, with 11 bases lying between them. The germline gives CDR1 SGHVS, CDR2 FQNEAQ. The CDR3 is CASSIRHGQPQHF. As DNA, the CDR3 is TGTGCCAGCAGCATCCGACACGGTCAGCCCCAGCATTTT.

This chain connects TRBV4-2 to TRBJ2-5, with 8 positions matching TRBD2. The V and J ends lost 1 base and 2 bases, in that order; junction bases with no gene match: 9. In germline, CDR1 is LGHNA, CDR2 YNFKEQ. The CDR3 is made up of 17 amino acids. CDR3 nucleotide sequence: TGTGCCAGCAGCCAAGTTTCCACGGGAGGGTGGCAAGAGACCCAGTACTTC. This sequence encodes CASSQVSTGGWQETQYF.

The chain recombines TRBV7-2 with TRBJ2-3, with 9 bases identical to TRBD2. Trimming took 6 bases from V and 5 from J; bases not matched to a gene: 6. Germline loops: CDR1 SGHTA, CDR2 FQGNSA. The length of the CDR3 is 14 residues. This CDR3 reads CASRVAGAQDTQYF. The CDR3, as DNA: TGTGCCAGCAGGGTAGCGGGAGCCCAAGATACGCAGTATTTT.